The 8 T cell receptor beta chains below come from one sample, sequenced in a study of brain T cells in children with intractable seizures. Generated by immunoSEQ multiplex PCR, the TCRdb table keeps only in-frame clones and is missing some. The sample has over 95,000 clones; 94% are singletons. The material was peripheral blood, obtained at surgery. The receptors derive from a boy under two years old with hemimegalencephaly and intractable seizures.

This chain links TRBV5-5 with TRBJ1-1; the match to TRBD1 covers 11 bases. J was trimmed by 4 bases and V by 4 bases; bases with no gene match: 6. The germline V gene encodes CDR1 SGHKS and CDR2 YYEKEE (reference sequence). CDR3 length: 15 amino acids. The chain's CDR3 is CASSLRTGGRTEAFF. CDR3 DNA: TGTGCCAGCAGCCTGAGGACAGGGGGCCGCACTGAAGCTTTCTTT.

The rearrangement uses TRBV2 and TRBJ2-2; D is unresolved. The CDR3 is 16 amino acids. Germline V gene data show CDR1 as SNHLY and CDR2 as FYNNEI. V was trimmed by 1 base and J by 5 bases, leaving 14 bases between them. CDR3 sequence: CASSEVGLYLTGELFF. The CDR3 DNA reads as TGTGCCAGCAGTGAAGTAGGGCTCTACCTAACCGGGGAGCTGTTTTTT.

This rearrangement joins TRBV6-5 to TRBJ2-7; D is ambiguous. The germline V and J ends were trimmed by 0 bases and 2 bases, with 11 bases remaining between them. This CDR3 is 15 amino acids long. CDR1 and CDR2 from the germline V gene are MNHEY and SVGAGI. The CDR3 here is CASSYSWPSAYEQYF. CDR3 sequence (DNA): TGTGCCAGCAGTTACTCGTGGCCCAGCGCCTACGAGCAGTACTTC.

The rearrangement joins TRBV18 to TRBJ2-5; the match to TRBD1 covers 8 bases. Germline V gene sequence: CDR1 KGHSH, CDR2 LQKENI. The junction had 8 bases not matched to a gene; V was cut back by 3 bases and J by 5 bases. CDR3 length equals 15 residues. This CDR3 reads CASSPAGRTGETQYF. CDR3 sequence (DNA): TGTGCCAGCTCACCTGCAGGGCGGACAGGGGAGACCCAGTACTTC.

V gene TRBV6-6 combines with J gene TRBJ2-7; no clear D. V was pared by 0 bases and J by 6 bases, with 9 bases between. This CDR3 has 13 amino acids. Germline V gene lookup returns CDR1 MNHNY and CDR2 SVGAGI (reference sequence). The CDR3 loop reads CASSYSVPLEQYF. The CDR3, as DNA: TGTGCCAGCAGTTACTCGGTCCCGCTCGAGCAGTACTTC.

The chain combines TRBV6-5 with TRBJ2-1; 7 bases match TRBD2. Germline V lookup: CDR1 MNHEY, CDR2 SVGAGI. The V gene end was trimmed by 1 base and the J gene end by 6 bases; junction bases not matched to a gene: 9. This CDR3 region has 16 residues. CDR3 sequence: CASSYYGTIRPNEQFF. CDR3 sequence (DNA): TGTGCCAGCAGTTACTACGGGACTATCCGGCCCAATGAGCAGTTCTTC.

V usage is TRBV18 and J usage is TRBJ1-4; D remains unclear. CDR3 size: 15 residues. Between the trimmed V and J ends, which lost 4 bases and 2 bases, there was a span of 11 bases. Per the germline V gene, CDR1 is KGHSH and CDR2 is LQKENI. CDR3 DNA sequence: TGTGCCAGCTCACTGCAGGTGACCACTAATGAAAAACTGTTTTTT. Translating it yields CASSLQVTTNEKLFF. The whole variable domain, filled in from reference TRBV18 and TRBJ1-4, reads NAGVMQNPRHLVRRRGQEARLRCSPMKGHSHVYWYRQLPEEGLKFMVYLQKENIIDESGMPKERFSAEFPKEGPSILRIQQVVRGDSAAYFCASSLQVTTNEKLFFGSGTQLSVL.

CDR3 in amino acids: CASSLGEGQYF. Here the CDR3 DNA reads TGTGCCAGCAGCTTAGGGGAGGGGCAGTATTTT. This chain joins TRBV6-5 and TRBJ2-3; 7 bases fit TRBD2. The CDR3 length is 11 residues. The trim removed 6 bases at V and 11 bases at J, leaving 5 bases unmatched. CDR1 and CDR2 from the germline V gene are MNHEY and SVGAGI.